The 21 T cell receptor beta chains listed next were all sequenced from one sample in a study of blood T cell repertoires in COVID-19. Libraries were prepared by immunoSEQ multiplex PCR; TCRdb keeps only in-frame clonotypes and omits some of them. This sample has 200,000 to 250,000 clones; 84% occur once, and the top ten carry approximately 7.3%. The sequenced sample consisted of PBMCs or T cells enriched from blood (not recorded which). The receptor set was obtained from a woman between 40 and 50 years old who had recovered from COVID-19.

The chain couples TRBV28 to TRBJ2-1, with 9 bases aligning to TRBD2. This CDR3 region has 16 residues. J gave up 6 bases and V 2 bases, and 8 bases lay outside the gene matches. From germline, CDR1 is MDHEN and CDR2 SYDVKM. CDR3 region: CASSLDGTSLPNEQFF. The CDR3 DNA follows: TGTGCCAGCAGTTTAGACGGGACTAGCCTCCCCAATGAGCAGTTCTTC.

This clone was counted between two and nine times. The CDR3 DNA follows: TGCGCCAGCAGCCAAGAGCGGGCAAAGGGACTAGCGGGAGACCACCGTAGTGAGCAGTTCTTC. Translation: CASSQERAKGLAGDHRSEQFF. This chain connects TRBV4-3 to TRBJ2-1, with 14 bases that match TRBD2. V dropped 0 bases and J dropped 9; count of bases not matched to a gene: 19. The V gene's germline CDR1 is LGHNA and CDR2 YSLEER. The CDR3 consists of 21 residues.

This clone was recorded only once. The V call is TRBV27, the J call TRBJ1-1, with 9 bases identical to TRBD1. Germline V lookup: CDR1 MNHEY, CDR2 SMNVEV (reference sequence). This CDR3 is 14 amino acids long. J lost 4 bases, V lost 5 bases, and 5 bases had no gene match. CDR3 nucleotide sequence: TGTGCCAGCAGTAGGACAGGGGAAGGCACTGAAGCTTTCTTT. Translated: CASSRTGEGTEAFF.

This chain links TRBV7-9 with TRBJ1-2, with D maybe TRBD1 (6 bases). The germline V gene has CDR1 SEHNR and CDR2 FQNEAQ (reference sequence). The CDR3 has 15 residues. V lost 3 bases, J lost 2 bases, and 13 bases lay in between. The CDR3 DNA follows: TGTGCCAGCAGCTTCAACAGGGCCCCGAACTATGGCTACACCTTC. This gives the protein CASSFNRAPNYGYTF.

V usage is TRBV11-2 and J usage is TRBJ2-1, with 8 bases that match TRBD2. V shed 5 bases and J 7 bases; nucleotides not matched to a gene: 22. Germline V gene lookup returns CDR1 SGHAT and CDR2 FQNNGV. The CDR3 length is 19 residues. The chain's CDR3 is CASSKTPAGVTPFWNEQFF. The CDR3 coding sequence is TGTGCCAGCAGCAAAACCCCAGCGGGGGTCACCCCTTTCTGGAATGAGCAGTTCTTC.

The chain carries TRBV27 and TRBJ2-6; TRBD1 matches at 8 bases. The CDR3 loop spans 15 amino acids. Germline V gene lookup returns CDR1 MNHEY and CDR2 SMNVEV (reference sequence). V lost 4 bases to trimming and J lost 4 bases; unmatched junction nucleotides: 3. CDR3 sequence (DNA): TGTGCCAGCAGTTCCCAGGGGGCAGGGGCCAACGTCCTGACTTTC. Translation: CASSSQGAGANVLTF. Full variable domain (remainder filled in from reference TRBV27 and TRBJ2-6): EAQVTQNPRYLITVTGKKLTVTCSQNMNHEYMSWYRQDPGLGLRQIYYSMNVEVTDKGDVPEGYKVSRKEKRNFPLILESPSPNQTSLYFCASSSQGAGANVLTFGAGSRLTVL.

This chain connects TRBV29-1 to TRBJ2-3; a possible D gene is TRBD2 (6 bases). This CDR3 contains 14 residues. Trimming cost V 6 bases and J 5 bases, with 18 bases left between them. Germline CDR1 and CDR2: SQVTM and ANQGSEA. CDR3 nucleotide sequence: TGCAGCGTATCCACCCTAGCGAGGAGAGATACGCAGTATTTT. This sequence encodes CSVSTLARRDTQYF.

V is TRBV10-2 and J is TRBJ2-1; the match to TRBD2 covers 10 bases. J gave up 8 bases and V 8 bases, and 6 bases lay outside the gene matches. The CDR3 length is 13 residues. Germline V gene data show CDR1 as WSHSY and CDR2 as SAAADI. The CDR3 region is CASSSSGRDEQFF. The DNA for the CDR3 is TGCGCCAGCTCCTCTAGCGGGAGAGATGAGCAGTTCTTC.

This chain connects TRBV28 to TRBJ1-5; 7 bases are a match to TRBD1. CDR3 size: 14 residues. Germline V gene lookup returns CDR1 MDHEN and CDR2 SYDVKM. V shed 5 bases, J shed 2 bases, and the junction held 3 bases outside the gene matches. CDR3 nucleotide sequence: TGTGCCAGCAGTGACGGACAGGGCAATCAGCCCCAGCATTTT. This sequence encodes CASSDGQGNQPQHF.

This clone came up a few times. The V and J genes are TRBV28 and TRBJ1-5; D is possibly TRBD1 (5 bases). The CDR3 is made up of 15 amino acids. Germline assignment: CDR1 MDHEN and CDR2 SYDVKM. V shed 5 bases and J shed 2 bases, with 13 bases lying between them. CDR3: CASSPRGGGNQPQHF. The CDR3 DNA is TGTGCCAGCAGTCCCCGGGGGGGTGGCAATCAGCCCCAGCATTTT.

J is TRBJ2-1 and V is TRBV19; TRBD1 aligns across 7 bases. V was clipped by 1 base and J by 11 bases; unmatched bases: 5. Per the germline V gene, CDR1 is LNHDA and CDR2 is SQIVND (reference sequence). This CDR3 contains 13 residues. The CDR3 sequence: CASSIGWTGKQFF. The CDR3, as DNA: TGTGCCAGTAGTATAGGTTGGACAGGCAAGCAGTTCTTC.

The rearrangement joins TRBV6-2 or TRBV6-3 to TRBJ2-2; 10 bases fit TRBD2. Trimming at V came to 2 bases and at J to 0 bases, leaving 6 bases not matched to a gene. Germline V gene lookup returns CDR1 MNHEY and CDR2 SVGEGT. The length of the CDR3 is 18 residues. The CDR3 here is CASSYPPAGGTNTGELFF. DNA for the CDR3: TGTGCCAGCAGTTACCCCCCAGCGGGAGGGACGAACACCGGGGAGCTGTTTTTT.

The chain has TRBV28 and TRBJ1-5; D gene uncertain. Per the germline V gene, CDR1 is MDHEN and CDR2 is SYDVKM. V shed 2 bases and J shed 2 bases, with 7 bases lying between them. This CDR3 comprises 14 residues. Written as DNA, the CDR3 is TGTGCCAGCAGTTTAACTCAACGCAATCAGCCCCAGCATTTT. It yields the protein CASSLTQRNQPQHF.

The J gene is TRBJ2-1, the V gene TRBV11-3; maybe TRBD1 (5 bases). Between the trimmed V and J ends, which lost 5 bases and 4 bases, there was a span of 9 bases. Germline V lookup: CDR1 SGHNT, CDR2 YENEEA. CDR3 length equals 13 residues. The CDR3 coding sequence is TGTGCCAGCAGCCTAAGGGGTTACAATGAGCAGTTCTTC. Protein product: CASSLRGYNEQFF.

The V gene is TRBV28, the J gene TRBJ2-7, with 7 bases fitting TRBD1. The CDR3 spans 12 residues. After removal of 6 bases from V and 4 bases from J, the junction contained 3 bases not matched to a gene. The germline CDR1 and CDR2 sequences are MDHEN and SYDVKM. CDR3 protein: CASRPTGYEQYF. CDR3 coding DNA: TGTGCCAGCAGACCGACAGGGTACGAGCAGTACTTC.

The chain carries TRBV5-4 and TRBJ1-6; 8 bases are shared with TRBD1. J lost 9 bases, V lost 5 bases, and 10 bases had no gene match. CDR1 and CDR2 from the germline V gene are SGHNT and YYREEE (reference sequence). This CDR3 contains 15 residues. CDR3 bases: TGTGCCAGCAGGCCCGGACAGGGCTGGGGTTCACCCCTCCACTTT. It encodes CASRPGQGWGSPLHF.

The chain is built from TRBV6-5 and TRBJ2-7; 7 positions agree with TRBD1. Trimming removed 10 bases from V and 2 bases from J; junction bases left unmatched: 11. The V gene's germline CDR1 is MNHEY and CDR2 SVGAGI. The CDR3 is 14 amino acids. CDR3 amino acids: CATSIGDSTYEQYV. The DNA of the CDR3 is TGTGCCACCTCAATTGGGGACAGCACCTACGAGCAGTACGTC.

This clone was observed a few times. The chain joins TRBV18 to TRBJ2-1; 11 positions match TRBD2. Germline V gene sequence: CDR1 KGHSH, CDR2 LQKENI. J was trimmed by 9 bases and V by 5 bases; bases with no gene match: 12. This CDR3 has 16 residues. Here the CDR3 reads CASSSTGTSGPAEQFF. CDR3 sequence (DNA): TGTGCCAGCTCATCGACCGGGACTAGCGGTCCTGCTGAGCAGTTCTTC. Full variable domain (outside the CDR3, taken from reference TRBV18 and TRBJ2-1): NAGVMQNPRHLVRRRGQEARLRCSPMKGHSHVYWYRQLPEEGLKFMVYLQKENIIDESGMPKERFSAEFPKEGPSILRIQQVVRGDSAAYFCASSSTGTSGPAEQFFGPGTRLTVL.

V gene TRBV28 combines with J gene TRBJ2-1; a weak D match, TRBD2 (6 bases). This CDR3 region has 14 residues. Germline values: CDR1 MDHEN, CDR2 SYDVKM. V lost 7 bases and J 5 bases, leaving 15 bases between the germline ends. The CDR3 spells CASIGGIRDNEQFF. The DNA of the CDR3 is TGTGCCAGCATCGGCGGGATCAGAGACAATGAGCAGTTCTTC.

The genes are TRBV7-2 and TRBJ1-2, with D perhaps TRBD1 (5 bases). V lost 6 bases and J 3 bases, leaving 11 bases between the germline ends. Germline CDR1 SGHTA, CDR2 FQGNSA. The CDR3 sequence is 13 residues long. CDR3 nucleotide sequence: TGTGCCAGCAGAAATTCGGGGGACTATGGCTACACCTTC. Amino acids: CASRNSGDYGYTF.

J is TRBJ1-1 and V is TRBV7-2, with D tentatively TRBD1 (5 bases). Germline loops: CDR1 SGHTA, CDR2 FQGNSA. Trimming stripped 3 bases from V and 6 bases from J, with 17 bases between. CDR3 length: 15 residues. The CDR3 DNA reads as TGTGCCAGCAGCTTTAATCAGGGTAAATTCTCTGAAGCTTTCTTT. This encodes CASSFNQGKFSEAFF.